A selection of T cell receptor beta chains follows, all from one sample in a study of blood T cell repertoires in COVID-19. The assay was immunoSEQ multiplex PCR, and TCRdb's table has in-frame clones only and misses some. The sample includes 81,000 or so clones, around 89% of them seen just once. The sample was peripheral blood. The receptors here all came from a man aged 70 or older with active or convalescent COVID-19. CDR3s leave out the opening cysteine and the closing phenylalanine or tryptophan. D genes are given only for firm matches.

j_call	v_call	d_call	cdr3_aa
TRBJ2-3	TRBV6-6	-	ASSYPQGGSDTQY
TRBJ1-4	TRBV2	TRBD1	ATLNRGQSEKLF
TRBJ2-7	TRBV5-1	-	ASSPGGPGLHHEQY
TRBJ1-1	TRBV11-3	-	ASSLDGVSRD
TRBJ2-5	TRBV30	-	AWSGSPKSKETQY
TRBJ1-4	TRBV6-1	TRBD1	ASSEEYRGFDEKLF
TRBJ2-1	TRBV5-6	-	ASSLPGLDNEQF
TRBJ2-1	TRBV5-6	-	ASRWSLEQGYNEQF
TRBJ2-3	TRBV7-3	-	ASSLDGEVDTQY
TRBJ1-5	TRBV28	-	ASRRRDQPQH
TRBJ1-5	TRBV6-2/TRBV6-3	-	ASSRTVSNQPQH
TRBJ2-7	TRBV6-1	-	ASSQDSHSSYEQY
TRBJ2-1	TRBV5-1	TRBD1	ASSFGQEYNEQF
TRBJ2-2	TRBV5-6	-	ASSLGDGRNTGELF
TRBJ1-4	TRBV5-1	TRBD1	ASSFDRGNEKLF
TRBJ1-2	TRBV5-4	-	ASSIQGFGHGYT
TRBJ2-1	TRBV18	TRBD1	ASSQPGQGHF
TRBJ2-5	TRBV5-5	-	ASSLTDQPVETQY
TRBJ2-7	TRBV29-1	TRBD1	SVATGWRYEQY
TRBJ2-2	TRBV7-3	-	ANSLKPSTGELF
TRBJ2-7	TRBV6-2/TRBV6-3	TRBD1	ASSFLGQGRSYEQY
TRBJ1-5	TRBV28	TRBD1	ASSSSGQGVQPQH
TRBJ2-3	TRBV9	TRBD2	ASSVDSGGRDTQY
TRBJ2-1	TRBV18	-	ASSMLRGYNEQF
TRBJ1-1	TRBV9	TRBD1	ASSLRHLTPGQGHEAF
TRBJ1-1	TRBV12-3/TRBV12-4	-	ASSPQGITEAF
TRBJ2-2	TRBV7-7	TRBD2	ASSRAGAGELF
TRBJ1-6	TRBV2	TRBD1	ASSEMTGATYNSPLH
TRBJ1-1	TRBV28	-	ASSFGGLNTEAF
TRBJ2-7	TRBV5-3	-	ARSPRTDSYEQY
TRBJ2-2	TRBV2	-	ASSITGNTGELF
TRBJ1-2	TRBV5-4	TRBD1	ASSLVGTGSSGYT
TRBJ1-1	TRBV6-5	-	ASCRTQFTEAF
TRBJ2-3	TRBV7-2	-	ASSLDGGGLTDTQY
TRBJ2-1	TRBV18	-	ASSPTLRGENEQF
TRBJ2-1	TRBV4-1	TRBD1	ASSQVGQGHNEQF
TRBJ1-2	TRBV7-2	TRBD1	ASRYRGAGDGYT
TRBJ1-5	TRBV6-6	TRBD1	ASSGDRGLPQH
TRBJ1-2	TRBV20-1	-	SMPRSPGYT
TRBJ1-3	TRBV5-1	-	ASSLDTGFSGNTIY
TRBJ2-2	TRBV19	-	ASRDWGLNTGELF
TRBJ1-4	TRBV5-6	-	ASSFISDNEKLF
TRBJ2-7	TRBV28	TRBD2	ASSSTGGDEQY